The clone carrying this T cell receptor beta chain was observed many times. What it binds is not known. TCRdb itself ran the reads through MiXCR, one entry per CDR3 protein. In the table there are roughly 280,000 distinct CDR3 sequences, roughly 9% of which are singletons. The source of the sample is a study of T cell repertoires in cytomegalovirus infection. At the level of the study: Signatures in public TCR beta sequences pointed to both CMV infection and matching HLA type. Findings and caveats of the study: Frequencies of public TCR beta families were cumulated, and this identified carriers of CMV plus the relevant HLA. CMV-specific HLA-C-restricted TCR beta clonotypes dominated the ex vivo response.

This TCR was sampled from a human donor in good health (CMV status not recorded). Some clones in this sample may be carry-over from other donors' samples. Source material: PBMCs.

The CDR3 sequence: CASGSIPSSGANVLTF. CDR3 nucleotide sequence: TGTGCCAGCGGCTCCATCCCGAGCTCTGGGGCCAACGTCCTGACTTTC. This chain uses TRBV2 with TRBJ2-6; D remains ambiguous. CDR3 length: 16 amino acids. CDR1 SNHLY and CDR2 FYNNEI come from the germline V gene. V was shortened by 8 bases and J by 0 bases, with 14 bases between the two germline ends.